Sequencing of this TCR beta chain was carried out in a study of CD8 T cells in Susac syndrome. CDR1 and CDR2 from the germline V gene are MGHDK and SYGVNS. The ends were cut back, 4 bases at V and 0 bases at J, with 13 bases in the middle. The CDR3 extends over 15 amino acids. Random-hexamer reverse transcription was applied to about 0.5 to 1 ug RNA. TCRdb called the immunoSEQ multiplex PCR reads again in MiXCR, with one record for every CDR3 protein. The table includes about 300,000 distinct CDR3 sequences, approximately 85% detected once. Sequencing of TCR beta covered CD8+ and CD4+ T cells obtained from blood. Negative isolation yielded the CD8+ and CD4+ T cells, while FACS enriched the TEMRA cells.

This receptor was taken from a human donor with multiple sclerosis. V is TRBV25-1 and J is TRBJ2-7; D not certain. Sequencing used CD8+ T cells from PBMCs. CDR3 amino acids: CASSAGPISSYEQYF. CDR3 nucleotide sequence: TGTGCCAGCAGTGCCGGACCTATTAGCTCCTACGAGCAGTACTTC.